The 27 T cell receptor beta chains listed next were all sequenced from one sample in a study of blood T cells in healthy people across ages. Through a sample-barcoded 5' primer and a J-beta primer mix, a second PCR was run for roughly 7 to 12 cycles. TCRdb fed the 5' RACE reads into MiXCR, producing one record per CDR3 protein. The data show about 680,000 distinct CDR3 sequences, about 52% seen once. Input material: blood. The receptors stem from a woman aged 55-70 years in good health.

This CDR3 reads CASSAAGILETQYF. DNA for the CDR3: TGTGCCAGCAGCGCGGCCGGGATCCTAGAGACCCAGTACTTC. V is TRBV11-2 and J is TRBJ2-5; weak D call: TRBD2 (5 bases). Trimming pared 5 bases from V and 4 bases from J, leaving 14 bases between. The germline gives CDR1 SGHAT, CDR2 FQNNGV. The CDR3 contains 14 residues. Full variable domain (outside the CDR3, taken from reference TRBV11-2 and TRBJ2-5): EAGVAQSPRYKIIEKRQSVAFWCNPISGHATLYWYQQILGQGPKLLIQFQNNGVVDDSQLPKDRFSAERLKGVDSTLKIQPAKLEDSAVYLCASSAAGILETQYFGPGTRLLVL.

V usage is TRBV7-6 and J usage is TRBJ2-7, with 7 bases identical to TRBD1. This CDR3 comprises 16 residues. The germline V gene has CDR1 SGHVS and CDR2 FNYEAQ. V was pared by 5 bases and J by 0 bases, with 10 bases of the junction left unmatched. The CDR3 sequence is CASSPRPGQLSYEQYF. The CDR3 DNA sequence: TGTGCCAGCAGCCCAAGGCCGGGACAGCTCTCCTACGAGCAGTACTTC.

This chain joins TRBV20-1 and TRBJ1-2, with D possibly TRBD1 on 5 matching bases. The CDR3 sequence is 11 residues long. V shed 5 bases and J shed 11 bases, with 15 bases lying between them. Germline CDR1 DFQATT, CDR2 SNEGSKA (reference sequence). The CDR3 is CSALGTDGYTF. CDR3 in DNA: TGCAGTGCTTTGGGGACGGACGGGTACACCTTC.

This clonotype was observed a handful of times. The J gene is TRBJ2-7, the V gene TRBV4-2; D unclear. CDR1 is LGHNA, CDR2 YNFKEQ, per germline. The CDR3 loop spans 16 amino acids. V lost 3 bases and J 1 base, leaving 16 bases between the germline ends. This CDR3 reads CASSHVETDRSYEQYF. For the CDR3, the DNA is TGTGCCAGCAGCCATGTCGAAACGGATAGATCCTACGAGCAGTACTTC.

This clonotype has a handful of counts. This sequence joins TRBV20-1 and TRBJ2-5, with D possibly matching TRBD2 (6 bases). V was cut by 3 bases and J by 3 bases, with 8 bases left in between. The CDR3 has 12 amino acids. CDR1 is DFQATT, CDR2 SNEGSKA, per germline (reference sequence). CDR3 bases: TGCAGTGCTAGGCGGGGTGAAGAGACCCAGTACTTC. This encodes CSARRGEETQYF.

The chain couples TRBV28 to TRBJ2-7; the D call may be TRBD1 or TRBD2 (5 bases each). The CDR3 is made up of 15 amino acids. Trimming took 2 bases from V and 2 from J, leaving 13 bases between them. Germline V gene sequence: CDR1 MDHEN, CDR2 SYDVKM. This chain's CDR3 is CASSLGTQNPYEQYF. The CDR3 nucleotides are TGTGCCAGCAGTTTAGGGACGCAGAACCCCTACGAGCAGTACTTC.

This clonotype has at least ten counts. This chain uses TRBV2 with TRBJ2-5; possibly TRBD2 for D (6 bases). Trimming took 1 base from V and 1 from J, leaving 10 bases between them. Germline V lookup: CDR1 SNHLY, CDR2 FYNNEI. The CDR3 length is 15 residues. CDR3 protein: CASSEGTTTQETQYF. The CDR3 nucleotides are TGTGCCAGCAGTGAAGGGACTACCACCCAAGAGACCCAGTACTTC.

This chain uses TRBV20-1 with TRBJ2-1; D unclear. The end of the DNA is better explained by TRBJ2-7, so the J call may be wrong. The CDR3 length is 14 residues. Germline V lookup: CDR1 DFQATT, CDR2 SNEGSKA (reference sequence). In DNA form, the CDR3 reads TGCAGTGCTAGAGATCTCAGGTTTCCCAATGAGCAGTACTTC. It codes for CSARDLRFPNEQYF.

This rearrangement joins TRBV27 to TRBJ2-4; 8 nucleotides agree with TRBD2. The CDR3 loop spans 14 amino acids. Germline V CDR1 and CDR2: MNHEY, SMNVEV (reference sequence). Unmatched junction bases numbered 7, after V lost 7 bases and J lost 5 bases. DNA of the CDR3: TGTGCCAGCACCTCCGGGACTAGTCAAAACATTCAGTACTTC. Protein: CASTSGTSQNIQYF.

The CDR3 coding sequence is TGTGCCAGCATGCGACGTGGTGGACAGGGAACAGATACGCAGTATTTT. This translates into CASMRRGGQGTDTQYF. The gene calls are TRBV21-1 and TRBJ2-3; the listed D gene, TRBD1, was not tested against the DNA. TRBV21-1 is a pseudogene. The CDR3 consists of 16 residues.

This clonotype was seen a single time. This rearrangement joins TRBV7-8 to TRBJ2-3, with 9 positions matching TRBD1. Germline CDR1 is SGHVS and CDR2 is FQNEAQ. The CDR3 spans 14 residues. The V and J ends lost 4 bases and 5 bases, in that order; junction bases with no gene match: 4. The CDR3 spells CASSYRGQGDTQYF. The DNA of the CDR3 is TGTGCCAGCAGCTACAGGGGGCAAGGAGATACGCAGTATTTT.

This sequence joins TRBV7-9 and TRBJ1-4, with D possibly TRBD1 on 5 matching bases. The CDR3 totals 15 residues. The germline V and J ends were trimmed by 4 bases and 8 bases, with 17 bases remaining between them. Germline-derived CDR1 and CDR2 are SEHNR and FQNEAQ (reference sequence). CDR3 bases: TGTGCCAGCAGCTCGCAGAGGGGAATGGGGGAAAAACTGTTTTTT. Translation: CASSSQRGMGEKLFF.

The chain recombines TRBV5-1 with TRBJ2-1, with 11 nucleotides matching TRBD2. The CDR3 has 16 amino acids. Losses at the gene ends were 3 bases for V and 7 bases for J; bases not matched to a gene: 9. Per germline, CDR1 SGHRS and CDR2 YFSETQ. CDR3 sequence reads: CASSWPALAGGNEQFF. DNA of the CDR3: TGCGCCAGCAGCTGGCCGGCGCTAGCGGGAGGAAATGAGCAGTTCTTC.

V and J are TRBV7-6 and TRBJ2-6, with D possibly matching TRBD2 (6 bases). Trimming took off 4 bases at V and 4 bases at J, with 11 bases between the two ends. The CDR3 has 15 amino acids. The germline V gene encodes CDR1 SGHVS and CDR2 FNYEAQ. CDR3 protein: CASSSRDSGANVLTF. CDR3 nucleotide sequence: TGTGCCAGCAGCTCGAGGGACTCAGGGGCCAACGTCCTGACTTTC.

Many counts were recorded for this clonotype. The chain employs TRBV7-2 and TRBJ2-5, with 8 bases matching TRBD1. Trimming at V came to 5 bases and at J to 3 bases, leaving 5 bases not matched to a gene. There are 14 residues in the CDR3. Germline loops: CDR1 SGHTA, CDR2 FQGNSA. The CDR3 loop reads CASSLLTGEETQYF. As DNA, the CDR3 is TGTGCCAGCAGCCTCCTGACAGGGGAAGAGACCCAGTACTTC.

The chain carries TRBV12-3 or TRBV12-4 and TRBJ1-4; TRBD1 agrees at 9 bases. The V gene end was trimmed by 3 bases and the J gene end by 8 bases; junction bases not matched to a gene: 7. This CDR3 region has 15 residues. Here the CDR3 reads CASSFQDRGPEKLFF. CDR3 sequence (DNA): TGTGCCAGCAGTTTTCAGGACAGGGGACCAGAAAAACTGTTTTTT.

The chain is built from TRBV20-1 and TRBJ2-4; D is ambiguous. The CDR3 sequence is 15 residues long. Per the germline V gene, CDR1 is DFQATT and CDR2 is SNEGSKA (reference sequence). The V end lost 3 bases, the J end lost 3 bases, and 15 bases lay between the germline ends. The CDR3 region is CSARGLGSYKNIQYF. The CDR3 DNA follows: TGCAGTGCTAGGGGATTAGGAAGTTACAAAAACATTCAGTACTTC.

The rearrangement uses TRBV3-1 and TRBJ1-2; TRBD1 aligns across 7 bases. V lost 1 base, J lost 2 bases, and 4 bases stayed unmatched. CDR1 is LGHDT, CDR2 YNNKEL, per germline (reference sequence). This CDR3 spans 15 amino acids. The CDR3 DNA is TGTGCCAGCAGCCAAGGAGACAGGGTGAACTATGGCTACACCTTC. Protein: CASSQGDRVNYGYTF.

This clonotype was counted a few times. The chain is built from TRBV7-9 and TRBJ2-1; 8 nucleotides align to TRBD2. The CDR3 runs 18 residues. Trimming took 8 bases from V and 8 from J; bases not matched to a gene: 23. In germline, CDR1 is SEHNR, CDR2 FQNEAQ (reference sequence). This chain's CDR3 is CASAEGRTSSGITHEQFF. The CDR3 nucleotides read TGTGCCAGCGCGGAGGGGAGGACTAGCTCGGGGATTACACATGAGCAGTTCTTC.

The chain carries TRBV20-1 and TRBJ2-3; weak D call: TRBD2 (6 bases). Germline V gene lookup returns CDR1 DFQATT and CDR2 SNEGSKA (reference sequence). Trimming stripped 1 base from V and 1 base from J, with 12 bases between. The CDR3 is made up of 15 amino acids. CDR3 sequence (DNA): TGCAGTGCTAGAGTCGTCAGCGGGCGCACAGATACGCAGTATTTT. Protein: CSARVVSGRTDTQYF.

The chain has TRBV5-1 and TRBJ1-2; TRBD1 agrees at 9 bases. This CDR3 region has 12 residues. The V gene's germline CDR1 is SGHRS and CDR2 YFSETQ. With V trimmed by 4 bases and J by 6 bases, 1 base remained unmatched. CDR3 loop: CASSDRGDGYTF. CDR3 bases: TGCGCCAGCAGCGACAGGGGGGATGGCTACACCTTC.

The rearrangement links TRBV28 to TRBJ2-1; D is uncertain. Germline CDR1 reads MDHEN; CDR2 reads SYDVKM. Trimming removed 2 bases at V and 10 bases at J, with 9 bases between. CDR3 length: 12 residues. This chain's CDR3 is CASSLVKSEQFF. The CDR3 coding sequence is TGTGCCAGCAGTTTAGTGAAATCAGAGCAGTTCTTC.

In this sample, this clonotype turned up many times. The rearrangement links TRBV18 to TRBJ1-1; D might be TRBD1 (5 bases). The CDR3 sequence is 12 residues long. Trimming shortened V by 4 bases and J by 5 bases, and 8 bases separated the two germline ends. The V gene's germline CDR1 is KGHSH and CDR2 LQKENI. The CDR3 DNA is TGTGCCAGCTCACTTTCAGGGACTGAAGCTTTCTTT. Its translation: CASSLSGTEAFF.

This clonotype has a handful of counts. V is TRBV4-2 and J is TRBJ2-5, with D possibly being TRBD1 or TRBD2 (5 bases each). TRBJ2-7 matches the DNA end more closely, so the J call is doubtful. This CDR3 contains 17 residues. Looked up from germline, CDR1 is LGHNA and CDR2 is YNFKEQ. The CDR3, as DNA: TGTGCCAGCAGCCAAGAAGGCCGGCTAGCTGGTGGGGGCGAGCAGTACTTC. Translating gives CASSQEGRLAGGGEQYF.

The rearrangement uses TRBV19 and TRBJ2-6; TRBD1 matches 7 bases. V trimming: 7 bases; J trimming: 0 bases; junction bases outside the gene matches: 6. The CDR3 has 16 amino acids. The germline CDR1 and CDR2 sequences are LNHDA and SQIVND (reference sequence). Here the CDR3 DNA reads TGTGCCAGTAAAAACAGGGGCGACTCTGGGGCCAACGTCCTGACTTTC. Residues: CASKNRGDSGANVLTF. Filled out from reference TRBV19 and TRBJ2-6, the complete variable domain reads DGGITQSPKYLFRKEGQNVTLSCEQNLNHDAMYWYRQDPGQGLRLIYYSQIVNDFQKGDIAEGYSVSREKKESFPLTVTSAQKNPTAFYLCASKNRGDSGANVLTFGAGSRLTVL.

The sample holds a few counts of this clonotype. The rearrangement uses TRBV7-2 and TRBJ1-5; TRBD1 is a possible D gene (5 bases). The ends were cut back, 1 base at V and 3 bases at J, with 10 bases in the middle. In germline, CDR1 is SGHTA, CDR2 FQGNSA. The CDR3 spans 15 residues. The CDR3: CASSLVRAVNQPQHF. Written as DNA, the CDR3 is TGTGCCAGCAGCTTAGTCAGGGCGGTCAATCAGCCCCAGCATTTT.

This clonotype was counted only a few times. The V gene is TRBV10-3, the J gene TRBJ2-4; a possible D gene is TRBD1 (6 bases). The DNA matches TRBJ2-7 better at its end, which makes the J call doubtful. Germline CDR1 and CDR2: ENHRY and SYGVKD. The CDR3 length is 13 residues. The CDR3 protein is CAISEGGIREQYF. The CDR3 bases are TGTGCCATCAGTGAGGGGGGCATTCGCGAGCAGTACTTC.